This T cell receptor (beta chain) was captured by sequencing in a study of blood T cell repertoires in COVID-19 (TCRdb year 2020). At the level of the whole study: Collaborator samples came from the United States, Italy and Spain and covered acute and convalescent phases of COVID-19. A de-identified subject ID, COVID-19 status, age in years and sex were almost always included in the sample metadata. The material from the prospective study consisted of cDNA or gDNA derived from T cells, B-cell-depleted T cells, or PBMCs. Samples came from the ongoing ImmuneRACE study (first 160 participants) plus 1,254 subjects from 6 global collaborators. Subjects who had been exposed to COVID-19, were actively infected with it, or had recovered from it provided the deeply sampled blood TCRbeta repertoires that made up the dataset. Where available, HLA class I and class II types were taken from metadata supplied by the sample provider and were not determined by assay-based typing. The repertoires were released in a freely available public database intended as a resource for research on the immune response to SARS-CoV-2. The study at large found these results: The amount of clinical and demographic metadata varied by source and participant and was provided uncurated.

To note about this clone: This clone's antigen is unknown. Base qualities are not provided; no much larger clone lies one nucleotide away.

The CDR3 runs 13 amino acids, cysteine and phenylalanine included. The retained sequence is limited to the CDR3, 39 bases, with the frame set at the first base. V drops 3 bases and J drops 7 bases, leaving 10 bases in between. Taken from the germline V gene (reference sequence), the CDR1 and CDR2 loops are LGHDT and YNNKEL. Collaborating institutions collected whole blood in K2EDTA tubes following their own protocols. Collaborator samples were shipped for TCRbeta analysis as frozen whole blood, isolated PBMCs, or DNA extracted from either sample type. TCRbeta CDR3 regions were amplified from genomic DNA using the immunoSEQ Assay, a bias-controlled multiplex PCR. As for the authors' bioinformatics: Within the assay, amplification of reference gene primers was used to estimate how many nucleated cells each sample contained. To quantify the absolute abundance of each unique TCRbeta CDR3 rearrangement, sequence reads were collapsed and filtered. For each sample, productive Simpson clonality was calculated as the square root of Simpson's diversity index across productive rearrangements. TCRdb holds this immuneACCESS table with in-frame rearrangements only. Some clones are missing; in checked studies, unresolved V genes explain under half, and the rest has no known cause. The V and J calls and clone size come from that table; D and trimming were worked out from the DNA. This sample holds 350,000 or so clones; 65% to 85% were observed only once. 2.5% to 3% of the sample goes to the ten largest clones.

The sequencing input was peripheral blood. Recombination linked TRBV3-1 (or the pseudogene TRBV3-2) to TRBJ1-5, with the D gene call left open. The clonotype was recovered from a man aged 25-45 years with active or convalescent COVID-19. At the DNA level, the sequence is TGTGCCAGCAGCCAGGGGAGGAAGCAGCCCCAGCATTTT. It translates as CASSQGRKQPQHF.